The 12 T cell receptor beta chains below all came from one sample that was sequenced in a study of vaccination effects on CD4 cells after COVID-19. No antigen has been assigned to these receptors. TCRdb's table, derived via immunoSEQ multiplex PCR, lists solely in-frame clones and lacks some. The table has 60,000 to 65,000 clones, around three quarters seen once; the top ten hold 3.5% to 4.5%. ViraFEST used viral peptide pools to expand antigen-specific CD4+ T cells before sequencing. The culture ran for 10 days, and then CD4+ T cells were isolated. Previously uninfected by SARS-CoV-2, the vaccine recipients also showed negative nucleocapsid antibodies. The sequences come from CD4+ T cells from PBMCs cultured with HCoV-OC43 spike peptides, collected before COVID-19 vaccination. Subset in this sample: HCoV-OC43 spike overlapping peptide pool stimulation. Source of these receptors: a human donor who received a COVID-19 vaccine.

This clone has just one count. The chain is built from TRBV24-1 and TRBJ2-1; 9 positions agree with TRBD2. Trimming removed 4 bases from V and 4 bases from J; junction bases left unmatched: 10. CDR3 length equals 17 residues. Germline V lookup: CDR1 KGHDR, CDR2 SFDVKD. CDR3 sequence reads: CATSDRVLAGRYNEQFF. The CDR3 DNA sequence: TGTGCCACCAGTGACCGGGTTCTAGCGGGGAGATACAATGAGCAGTTCTTC.

The chain employs TRBV10-2 and TRBJ1-5; 9 positions agree with TRBD1. V gave up 10 bases and J gave up 1 base; unmatched junction bases: 8. The germline CDR1 and CDR2 sequences are WSHSY and SAAADI. The length of the CDR3 is 15 residues. The CDR3: CATAGQGRSNQPQHF. CDR3 sequence (DNA): TGCGCCACCGCGGGACAGGGACGGAGCAATCAGCCCCAGCATTTT.

The chain has TRBV11-2 and TRBJ1-6; D is uncertain. Trimming took 1 base from V and 9 from J, leaving 7 bases between them. The CDR3 loop spans 13 amino acids. Germline V lookup: CDR1 SGHAT, CDR2 FQNNGV. This CDR3 is CASSLGVPSPLHF. In DNA form, the CDR3 reads TGTGCCAGCAGCTTAGGGGTACCTTCACCCCTCCACTTT.

The chain links TRBV18 to TRBJ2-5, with D unclear. The CDR3 spans 13 residues. The germline gives CDR1 KGHSH, CDR2 LQKENI. V was clipped by 5 bases and J by 3 bases, with 10 bases between them. The CDR3 loop reads CASSNSWEETQYF. Written as DNA, the CDR3 is TGTGCCAGCTCAAATAGTTGGGAAGAGACCCAGTACTTC.

The rearrangement uses TRBV30 and TRBJ1-1; D is possibly TRBD1 (5 bases). The germline V and J ends were trimmed by 0 bases and 0 bases, with 17 bases remaining between them. Germline-derived CDR1 and CDR2 are GTSNPN and SVGIG (reference sequence). The CDR3 extends over 17 amino acids. The CDR3 coding sequence is TGTGCCTGGAGTGTACAACCCAAAGACAGCATGAACACTGAAGCTTTCTTT. Residues: CAWSVQPKDSMNTEAFF.

The chain combines TRBV5-1 with TRBJ2-1; no definite D call. Germline V gene sequence: CDR1 SGHRS, CDR2 YFSETQ. V lost 0 bases to trimming and J lost 6 bases, with 7 bases between them. CDR3 size: 13 residues. CDR3 DNA sequence: TGCGCCAGCAGCTTGGGAGGACCCAATGAGCAGTTCTTC. Its translation: CASSLGGPNEQFF.

This clone was detected only once. The chain joins TRBV4-1 to TRBJ2-7, with D perhaps assigned TRBD1 or TRBD2 (5 bases each). This CDR3 region has 14 residues. Between the trimmed V and J ends, which lost 1 base and 2 bases, there was a span of 9 bases. The germline V gene has CDR1 MGHRA and CDR2 YSYEKL. CDR3: CASSQGRGAYEQYV. The CDR3 DNA follows: TGCGCCAGCAGCCAAGGGCGAGGGGCCTACGAGCAGTACGTC.

This rearrangement joins TRBV5-4 to TRBJ1-2, with D possibly being TRBD1 (5 bases). The CDR3 totals 15 residues. V was shortened by 0 bases and J by 8 bases, with 17 bases between the two germline ends. The germline gives CDR1 SGHNT, CDR2 YYREEE (reference sequence). CDR3 loop: CASSLDLFRAGGYTF. CDR3 DNA: TGTGCCAGCAGCTTGGACCTGTTCAGGGCGGGAGGCTACACCTTC.

The rearrangement joins TRBV29-1 to TRBJ2-3; TRBD1 agrees at 10 bases. CDR3 length: 16 residues. CDR1 and CDR2 from the germline V gene are SQVTM and ANQGSEA. Unmatched junction bases numbered 9, after V lost 4 bases and J lost 2 bases. CDR3 coding DNA: TGCAGCGTTGTAGGGGGGGACAGGGGACCCACAGATACGCAGTATTTT. Translated, it gives CSVVGGDRGPTDTQYF.

This clone was observed once. This rearrangement joins TRBV7-8 to TRBJ2-2; a possible D gene is TRBD1 (7 bases). The CDR3 has 16 amino acids. The germline CDR1 and CDR2 sequences are SGHVS and FQNEAQ. Deletions cut 5 bases from V and 5 bases from J, with 18 bases between. The CDR3 sequence is CASSPRETGTTGELFF. CDR3 DNA sequence: TGTGCCAGCAGCCCAAGGGAGACAGGGACTACCGGGGAGCTGTTTTTT.

This clone has a handful of counts. The V gene is TRBV5-4, the J gene TRBJ1-1; D ambiguous. This CDR3 region has 12 residues. The germline V and J ends were trimmed by 5 bases and 0 bases, with 5 bases remaining between them. Germline CDR1 and CDR2: SGHNT and YYREEE (reference sequence). CDR3 nucleotide sequence: TGTGCCAGCAGGAAACTGAACACTGAAGCTTTCTTT. Residues: CASRKLNTEAFF.

This rearrangement joins TRBV19 to TRBJ2-6; D ambiguous. Germline CDR1 reads LNHDA; CDR2 reads SQIVND (reference sequence). V lost 3 bases to trimming and J lost 3 bases, with 6 bases between them. There are 14 residues in the CDR3. CDR3 nucleotide sequence: TGTGCCAGTAGTATGATCGGTGGGGCCAACGTCCTGACTTTC. Protein: CASSMIGGANVLTF.